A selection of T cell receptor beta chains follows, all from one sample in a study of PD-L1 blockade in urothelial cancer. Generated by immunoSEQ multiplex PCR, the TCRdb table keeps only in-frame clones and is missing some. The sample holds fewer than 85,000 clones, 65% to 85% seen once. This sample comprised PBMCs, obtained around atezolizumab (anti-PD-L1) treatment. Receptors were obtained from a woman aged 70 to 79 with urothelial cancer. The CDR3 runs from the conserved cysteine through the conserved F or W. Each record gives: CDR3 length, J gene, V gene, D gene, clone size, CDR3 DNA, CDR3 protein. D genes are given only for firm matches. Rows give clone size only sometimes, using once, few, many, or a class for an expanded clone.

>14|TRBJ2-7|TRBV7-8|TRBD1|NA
TGTGCCAGCAGCTCCGGGACAGGACTTAGCGAGCAGTACTTC
CASSSGTGLSEQYF
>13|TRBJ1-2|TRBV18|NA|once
TGTGCCAGCTCATCCTCAGGAAACTATGGCTACACCTTC
CASSSSGNYGYTF
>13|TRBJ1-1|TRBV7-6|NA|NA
TGTGCCAGCAGCGCCGGGGGGAACACTGAAGCTTTCTTT
CASSAGGNTEAFF
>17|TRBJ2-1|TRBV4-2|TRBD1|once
TGTGCCAGCAGCCAAGTATTCAGCCAGGGGGCCCTCAATGAGCAGTTCTTC
CASSQVFSQGALNEQFF
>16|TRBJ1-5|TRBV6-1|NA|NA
TGTGCCAGCAGTGAATGGGGGCAGGGGCCTCGACAGCCCCAGCATTTT
CASSEWGQGPRQPQHF
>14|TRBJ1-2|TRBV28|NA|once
TGTGCCAGCAGCCGCATACAGATTAACTATGGCTACACCTTC
CASSRIQINYGYTF
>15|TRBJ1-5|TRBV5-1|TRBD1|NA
TGCGCCAGCAGCGAGGACAGGGGGCGTAATCAGCCCCAGCATTTT
CASSEDRGRNQPQHF
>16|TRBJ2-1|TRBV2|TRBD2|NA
TGTGCCAGCTCGAAAGAGGGGTCTAGCGGGGGGGGGCCGGAGTTCTTC
CASSKEGSSGGGPEFF
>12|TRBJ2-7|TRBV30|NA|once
TGTGCCTGGAGTGTACTATCTGTCGAGCAGTACTTC
CAWSVLSVEQYF
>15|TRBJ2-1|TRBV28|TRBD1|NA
TGTGCCAGCAGAACTAGATCGACAGGGCAGAGTGAGCAGTTCTTC
CASRTRSTGQSEQFF
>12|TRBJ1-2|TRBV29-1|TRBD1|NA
TGCAGCGTTGTACAGGGGAACTATGGCTACACCTTC
CSVVQGNYGYTF
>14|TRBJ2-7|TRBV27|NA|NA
TGTGCCAGCAGCCCGACCCGGAGCTCCTACGAGCAGTACTTC
CASSPTRSSYEQYF
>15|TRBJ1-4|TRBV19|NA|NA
TGTGCCAGTACCCAAACAGGAACAACTAATGAAAAACTGTTTTTT
CASTQTGTTNEKLFF
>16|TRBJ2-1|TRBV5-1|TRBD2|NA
TGCGCCAGCAGCTTGGTGAGCGGGACTGGGATCAATGAGCAGTTCTTC
CASSLVSGTGINEQFF
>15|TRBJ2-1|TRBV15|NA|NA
TGTGCCACCAGCAGAGATCCTGGCCCGCAGGGGAAGTGGTTCTTC
CATSRDPGPQGKWFF
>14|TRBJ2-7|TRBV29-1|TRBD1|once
TGCAGCGCCACTCGGACAGGCTTTGCCTACGAGCAGTACTTC
CSATRTGFAYEQYF
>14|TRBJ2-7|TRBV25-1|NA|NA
TGTGCCAGCAGTTACCCGCGGCCTACCTACGAGCAGTACTTC
CASSYPRPTYEQYF
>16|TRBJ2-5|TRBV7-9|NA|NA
TGTGCCAGCAGCCAGAGACTAGTTTGGGACCAAGAGACCCAGTACTTC
CASSQRLVWDQETQYF
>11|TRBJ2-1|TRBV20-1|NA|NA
TGCAGTGCGAGGGACTACAATGAGCAGTTCTTC
CSARDYNEQFF
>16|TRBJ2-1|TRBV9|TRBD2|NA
TGTGCCAGCAGCGCTACCGGGACTAGCGGGAACAATGAGCAGTTCTTC
CASSATGTSGNNEQFF
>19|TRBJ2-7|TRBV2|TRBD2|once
TGTGCCAGCAGAGAACGTCTAGCGGGAGGGCCGTTTATTTCTTACGAGCAGTACTTC
CASRERLAGGPFISYEQYF
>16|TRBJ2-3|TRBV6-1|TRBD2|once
TGTGCCAGCAGTGTTTTAGCGGGAGGGCCCACAGATACGCAGTATTTT
CASSVLAGGPTDTQYF
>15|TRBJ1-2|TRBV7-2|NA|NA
TGTGCCAGCAGCTTAGATTCCTCCCAAGAGTATGGCTACACCTTC
CASSLDSSQEYGYTF
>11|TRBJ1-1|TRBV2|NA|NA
TGTGCCAGCAGTAGACAGGATGAAGCTTTCTTT
CASSRQDEAFF
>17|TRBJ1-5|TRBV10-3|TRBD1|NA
TGTGCCATCAGTGAGGCCGCCGGGACAGCACTAAATCAGCCCCAGCATTTT
CAISEAAGTALNQPQHF
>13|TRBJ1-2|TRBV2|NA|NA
TGTGCCAGCAATGAGGGACTGACCTATGGCTACACCTTC
CASNEGLTYGYTF
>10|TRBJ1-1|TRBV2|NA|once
TGTGCCAGCAGAGGGGCTGAAGCTTTCTTT
CASRGAEAFF
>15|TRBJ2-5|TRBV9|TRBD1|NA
TGTGCCAGCAGCAGAGAACAGGGGTATGCGGAGACCCAGTACTTC
CASSREQGYAETQYF
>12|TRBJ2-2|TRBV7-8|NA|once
TGTGCCAGCGGCGGGCCCACCGGGGAGCTGTTTTTT
CASGGPTGELFF
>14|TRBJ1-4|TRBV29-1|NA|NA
TGCAGCGGACATAAAGGCGGGAGGGGGGAAAAACTGTTTTTT
CSGHKGGRGEKLFF
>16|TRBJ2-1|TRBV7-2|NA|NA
TGTGCCAGCAGCTTAGACGGCGGGGCCCCCTACAATGAGCAGTTCTTC
CASSLDGGAPYNEQFF
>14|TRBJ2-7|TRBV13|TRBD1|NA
TGTGCCAGCAGCCTACAGGGGGCGAACTACGAGCAGTACTTC
CASSLQGANYEQYF
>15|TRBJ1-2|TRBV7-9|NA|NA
TGTGCCAGCAGCTTAGCCCCCGGGGGGGGCTATGGCTACACCTTC
CASSLAPGGGYGYTF
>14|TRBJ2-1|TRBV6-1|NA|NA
TGTGCCACCGATAGCGGATACTCCTACAATGAGCAGTTCTTC
CATDSGYSYNEQFF
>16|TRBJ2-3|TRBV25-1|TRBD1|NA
TGTGCCAGCAGTGATACAGGGGGCGGCGGGACAGATACGCAGTATTTT
CASSDTGGGGTDTQYF
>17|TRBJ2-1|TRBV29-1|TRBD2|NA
TGCAGCGTTGAAGAAGGGGCGGCGGGCGGGGGTTACAATGAGCAGTTCTTC
CSVEEGAAGGGYNEQFF
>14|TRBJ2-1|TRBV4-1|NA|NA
TGCGCCAGCAGCCGAGACTACTCCTACAATGAGCAGTTCTTC
CASSRDYSYNEQFF
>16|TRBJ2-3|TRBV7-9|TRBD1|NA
TGTGCCAGCAGCCGAAGACAGGGGAAGGACACAGATACGCAGTATTTT
CASSRRQGKDTDTQYF
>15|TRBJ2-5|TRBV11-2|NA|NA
TGTGCCAGCAGCTCGACACAGGGGCGGGGAGAGACCCAGTACTTC
CASSSTQGRGETQYF
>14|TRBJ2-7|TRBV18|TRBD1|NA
TGTGCCAGCACAATACCGGGACAGAACTACGAGCAGTACTTC
CASTIPGQNYEQYF
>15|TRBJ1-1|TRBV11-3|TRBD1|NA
TGTGCCAGCTCCTCCGGCACGTCAGGGGGCACTGAAGCTTTCTTT
CASSSGTSGGTEAFF
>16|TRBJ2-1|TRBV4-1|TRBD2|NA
TGCGCCAGCAGCCAAGAACTAGCGGGAGTACGCAATGAGCAGTTCTTC
CASSQELAGVRNEQFF
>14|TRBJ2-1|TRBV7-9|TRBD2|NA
TGTGCCAGCAGCGCCGGACTAGCGGGAGGTGAGCAGTTCTTC
CASSAGLAGGEQFF
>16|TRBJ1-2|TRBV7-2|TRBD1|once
TGTGCCAGCAGCTCGTACCGGGGACAGGGGAACTATGGCTACACCTTC
CASSSYRGQGNYGYTF
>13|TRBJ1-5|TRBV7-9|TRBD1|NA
TGTGCCAGCAGCTTAGACAGGGGTCAGCCCCAGCATTTT
CASSLDRGQPQHF
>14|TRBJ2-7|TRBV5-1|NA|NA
TGCGCCAGCAGCTTTTCGGCCAGGGACTACGAGCAGTACTTC
CASSFSARDYEQYF
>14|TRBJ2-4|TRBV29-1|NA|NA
TGCAGCGTTGAAACAGTCCTAGCCAAAAACATTCAGTACTTC
CSVETVLAKNIQYF
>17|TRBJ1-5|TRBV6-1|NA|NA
TGTGCCAGCAGTGAAGTAATCGGAGGCTCGGGCAATCAGCCCCAGCATTTT
CASSEVIGGSGNQPQHF
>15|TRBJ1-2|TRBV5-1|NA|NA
TGCGCCAGCACCAGATGGCCAAAGGGGGACTATGGCTACACCTTC
CASTRWPKGDYGYTF